This record looks at one T cell receptor (beta chain) sequence and its context. The antigen remains unidentified. The data originate from a study of beta chain features in type 1 diabetes. Looking at the study overall: The examined sorted cells totaled 107,917,701 across samples. Study-wide results and limits: Researchers report that Type 1 diabetes patients had moderately but significantly shorter TCRB CDR3s across all four CD4+ subsets.

As every portion of the isolated RNA was reverse transcribed, the sequencing read expressed TCRB transcripts. The assay was immunoSEQ multiplex PCR, and TCRdb's table has in-frame clones only and misses some. The sample gives 600,000 or so clones, about an eighth of which show up once; approximately 0.042% is in the top ten. The trim removed 3 bases at V and 9 bases at J, leaving 7 bases unmatched. The CDR3 is made up of 15 amino acids. Germline CDR1 reads ENHRY; CDR2 reads SYGVKD. Material: naive CD4+ T cells from blood. This sequence joins TRBV10-3 and TRBJ1-6; 8 nucleotides agree with TRBD1. The source is a man between 18 and 29 years old with type 1 diabetes. The CDR3 nucleotides are TGTGCCATCAGTGAAGAGGGGACAGGCGGTTCACCCCTCCACTTT. This encodes CAISEEGTGGSPLHF.